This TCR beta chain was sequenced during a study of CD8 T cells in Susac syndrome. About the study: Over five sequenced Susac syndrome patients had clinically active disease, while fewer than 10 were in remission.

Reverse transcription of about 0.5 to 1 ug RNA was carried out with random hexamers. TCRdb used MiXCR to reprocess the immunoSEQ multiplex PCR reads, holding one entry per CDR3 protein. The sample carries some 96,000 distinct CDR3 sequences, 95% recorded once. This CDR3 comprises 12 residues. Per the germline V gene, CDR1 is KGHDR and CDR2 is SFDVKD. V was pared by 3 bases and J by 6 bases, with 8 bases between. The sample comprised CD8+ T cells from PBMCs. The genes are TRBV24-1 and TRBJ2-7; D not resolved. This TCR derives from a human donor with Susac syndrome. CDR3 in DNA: TGTGCCACCAGTGATGTACCGGGCGAGCAGTACTTC. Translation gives CATSDVPGEQYF.